This TCR beta chain was identified in a study of T cell responses to AZD1222 COVID-19 vaccine. Trimming took off 3 bases at V and 3 bases at J, with 5 bases between the two ends. The CDR3 contains 12 residues. Germline V gene lookup returns CDR1 SEHNR and CDR2 FQNEAQ (reference sequence). The table came from immunoSEQ multiplex PCR; TCRdb's copy has only in-frame clones and leaves some out. The sample has about 180,000 clones; 88% are singletons. Investigators merged groups given second doses at roughly 4 or roughly 12 weeks. The chain joins TRBV7-9 to TRBJ1-2; the D is unclear. The sample here was peripheral blood, taken 28 days after the second AZD1222 dose. This receptor was taken from an adult who received the AZD1222 COVID-19 vaccine. The CDR3 sequence: CASSFTDYGYTF. The CDR3 nucleotides read TGTGCCAGCAGCTTTACGGACTATGGCTACACCTTC.